The 12 T cell receptor beta chains below were found in one sample sequenced in a study of T cell changes during pregnancy in multiple sclerosis. Profiled with immunoSEQ multiplex PCR; TCRdb holds only in-frame clones, not every one. The data hold around 110,000 clones, with roughly 89% observed a single time. The sample consisted of peripheral blood, taken before pregnancy. These receptors all come from a female donor with multiple sclerosis, enrolled in a pregnancy study.

This clone came up a few times. This chain joins TRBV29-1 and TRBJ1-5; possible D gene TRBD1, 5 bases. The V and J ends lost 4 bases and 6 bases respectively, with 13 bases between them. CDR3 length: 13 residues. Germline V gene lookup returns CDR1 SQVTM and CDR2 ANQGSEA. The CDR3 nucleotides are TGCAGCGTTGGGGTGCGGGACGGTCAGCCCCAGCATTTT. The encoded protein is CSVGVRDGQPQHF.

This chain joins TRBV28 and TRBJ1-1; D gene unclear. CDR1 MDHEN and CDR2 SYDVKM come from the germline V gene. With 5 bases removed from V and 5 bases from J, the gap between germline ends came to 15 bases. There are 14 residues in the CDR3. This chain's CDR3 is CASSPRLGRTEAFF. CDR3 nucleotides: TGTGCCAGCAGTCCACGCCTGGGGAGAACTGAAGCTTTCTTT.

The J gene is TRBJ1-1, the V gene TRBV6-4; D remains unclear. The CDR3 totals 13 residues. Germline V lookup: CDR1 MRHNA, CDR2 SNTAGT. Deletions cut 4 bases from V and 3 bases from J, with 9 bases between. The CDR3, as DNA: TGTGCCAGCAGTGTGTCAGGCGACACTGAAGCTTTCTTT. Translating it yields CASSVSGDTEAFF.

The rearrangement joins TRBV19 to TRBJ1-1; maybe TRBD1 (5 bases). Looked up from germline, CDR1 is LNHDA and CDR2 is SQIVND (reference sequence). Trimming took 7 bases from V and 0 from J, leaving 18 bases between them. The CDR3 runs 16 residues. CDR3 loop: CASNDRTNYMNTEAFF. As DNA, the CDR3 is TGTGCCAGTAACGACAGAACAAACTACATGAACACTGAAGCTTTCTTT.

This clone was detected once. The chain carries TRBV5-4 and TRBJ1-2; TRBD1 agrees at 7 bases. Looked up from germline, CDR1 is SGHNT and CDR2 is YYREEE (reference sequence). The CDR3 contains 15 residues. V lost 4 bases and J lost 4; bases outside the gene matches: 10. CDR3 sequence: CASSLNTGVAYGYTF. The CDR3 nucleotides are TGTGCCAGCAGCCTTAATACAGGGGTAGCCTATGGCTACACCTTC.

This chain joins TRBV10-3 and TRBJ1-5, with D maybe TRBD1 (6 bases). The CDR3 runs to 12 residues. V lost 6 bases and J lost 7, with 10 bases in between. The germline V gene encodes CDR1 ENHRY and CDR2 SYGVKD. The CDR3, as DNA: TGTGCCATCAGGGGGGCCGGCCAGCCCCAGCATTTT. It encodes CAIRGAGQPQHF.

The J gene is TRBJ2-7, the V gene TRBV27; 10 bases map to TRBD1. From germline, CDR1 is MNHEY and CDR2 SMNVEV (reference sequence). V lost 4 bases and J lost 7; bases outside the gene matches: 10. This CDR3 contains 15 residues. The CDR3 region has the DNA TGTGCCAGCAGTTGGACCGGGACAGGGGTTAGGGAGCAGTACTTC. This codes for CASSWTGTGVREQYF.

The chain uses TRBV7-7 and TRBJ1-2; 9 bases agree with TRBD1. The CDR3 consists of 17 residues. CDR1 and CDR2 from the germline V gene are SSHAT and FNYEAQ (reference sequence). Trimming at V came to 4 bases and at J to 7 bases, leaving 16 bases not matched to a gene. CDR3 amino acids: CASSYPERQGVVRGYTF. As DNA, the CDR3 is TGTGCCAGCAGCTACCCCGAAAGACAGGGGGTGGTGCGTGGCTACACCTTC.

This rearrangement joins TRBV27 to TRBJ1-5; 7 bases line up with TRBD1. This CDR3 is 17 amino acids long. Germline trimming cut 4 bases from V and 0 bases from J; bases unmatched to any gene: 9. Germline V lookup: CDR1 MNHEY, CDR2 SMNVEV (reference sequence). CDR3 loop: CASSSGQASASNQPQHF. The CDR3 nucleotides read TGTGCCAGCAGTTCAGGACAGGCGAGTGCTAGCAATCAGCCCCAGCATTTT.

The CDR3 here is CASSFTGTGGFGGYTF. The DNA for the CDR3 is TGTGCCAGCAGCTTTACCGGGACAGGGGGATTCGGTGGCTACACCTTC. This rearrangement joins TRBV13 to TRBJ1-2; TRBD1 agrees at 11 bases. This CDR3 spans 16 amino acids. V dropped 3 bases and J dropped 7; count of bases not matched to a gene: 10. Germline values: CDR1 PRHDT, CDR2 FYEKMQ (reference sequence).

The chain employs TRBV2 and TRBJ2-7; 11 nucleotides agree with TRBD1. The CDR3 is made up of 14 amino acids. CDR1 is SNHLY and CDR2 is FYNNEI in the germline V gene. The V gene end was trimmed by 5 bases and the J gene end by 6 bases; junction bases not matched to a gene: 6. CDR3 in DNA: TGTGCCAGCAGTACCGGGACAGGGGGTCTCGAGCAGTACTTC. Protein sequence: CASSTGTGGLEQYF.

The chain carries TRBV28 and TRBJ2-7, with a possible D match to TRBD1 (6 bases). The CDR3 has 14 residues. CDR1 and CDR2 from the germline V gene are MDHEN and SYDVKM. V was cut by 6 bases and J by 1 base, with 13 bases left in between. The CDR3 sequence: CASSSTGKSYEQYF. CDR3 DNA sequence: TGTGCCAGCAGCTCTACAGGGAAGTCCTACGAGCAGTACTTC.